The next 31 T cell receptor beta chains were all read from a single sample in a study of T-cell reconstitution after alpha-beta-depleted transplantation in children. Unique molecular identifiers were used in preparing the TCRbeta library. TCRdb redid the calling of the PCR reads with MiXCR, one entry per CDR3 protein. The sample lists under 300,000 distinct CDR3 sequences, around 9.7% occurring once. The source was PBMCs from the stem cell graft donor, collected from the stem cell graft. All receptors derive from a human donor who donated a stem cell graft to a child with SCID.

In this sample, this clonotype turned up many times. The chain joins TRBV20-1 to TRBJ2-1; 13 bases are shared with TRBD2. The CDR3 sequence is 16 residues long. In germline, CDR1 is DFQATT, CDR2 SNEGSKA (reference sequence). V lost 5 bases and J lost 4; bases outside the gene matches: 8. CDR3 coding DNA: TGCAGTGCTCACCGACTAGCGGGGGGCCAATACAATGAGCAGTTCTTC. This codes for CSAHRLAGGQYNEQFF.

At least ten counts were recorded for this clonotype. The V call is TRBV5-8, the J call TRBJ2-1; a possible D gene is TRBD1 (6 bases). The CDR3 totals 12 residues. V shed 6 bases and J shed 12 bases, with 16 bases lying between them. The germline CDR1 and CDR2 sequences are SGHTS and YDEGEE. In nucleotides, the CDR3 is TGTGCCAGCAACATTCAGGGGTATGGGCAGTTCTTC. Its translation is CASNIQGYGQFF. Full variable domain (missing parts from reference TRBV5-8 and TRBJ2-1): EAGVTQSPTHLIKTRGQQATLRCSPISGHTSVYWYQQALGLGLQFLLWYDEGEERNRGNFPPRFSGRQFPNYSSELNVNALELEDSALYLCASNIQGYGQFFGPGTRLTVL.

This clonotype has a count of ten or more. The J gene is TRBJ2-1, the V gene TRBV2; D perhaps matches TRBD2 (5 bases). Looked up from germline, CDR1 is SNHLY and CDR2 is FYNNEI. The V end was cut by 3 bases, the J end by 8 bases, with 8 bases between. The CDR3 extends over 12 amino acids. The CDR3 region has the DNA TGTGCCAGCAGTGACGGGGAGCATGAGCAGTTCTTC. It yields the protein CASSDGEHEQFF.

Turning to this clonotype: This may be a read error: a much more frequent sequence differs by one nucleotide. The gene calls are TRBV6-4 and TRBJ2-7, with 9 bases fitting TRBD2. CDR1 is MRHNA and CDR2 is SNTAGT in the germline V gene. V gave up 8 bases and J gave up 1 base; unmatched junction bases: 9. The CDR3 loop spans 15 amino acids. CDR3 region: CASCPTSGRSYEQYF. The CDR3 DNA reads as TGTGCCAGCTGCCCTACTAGCGGGCGGTCCTACGAGCAGTACTTC.

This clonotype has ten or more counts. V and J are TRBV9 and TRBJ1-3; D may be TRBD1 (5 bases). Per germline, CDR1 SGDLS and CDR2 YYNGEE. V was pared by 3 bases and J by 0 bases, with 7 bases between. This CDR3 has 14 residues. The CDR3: CASSAGNSGNTIYF. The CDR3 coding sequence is TGTGCCAGCAGCGCAGGGAACTCTGGAAACACCATATATTTT. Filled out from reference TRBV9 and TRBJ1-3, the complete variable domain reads DSGVTQTPKHLITATGQRVTLRCSPRSGDLSVYWYQQSLDQGLQFLIQYYNGEERAKGNILERFSAQQFPDLHSELNLSSLELGDSALYFCASSAGNSGNTIYFGEGSWLTVV.

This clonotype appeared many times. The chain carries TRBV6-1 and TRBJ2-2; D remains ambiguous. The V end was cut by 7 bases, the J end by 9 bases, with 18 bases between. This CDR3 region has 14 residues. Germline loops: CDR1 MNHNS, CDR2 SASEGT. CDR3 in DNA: TGTGCCAGCAACGTTCGGGCGGAGATAAGGGAGCTGTTTTTT. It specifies CASNVRAEIRELFF.

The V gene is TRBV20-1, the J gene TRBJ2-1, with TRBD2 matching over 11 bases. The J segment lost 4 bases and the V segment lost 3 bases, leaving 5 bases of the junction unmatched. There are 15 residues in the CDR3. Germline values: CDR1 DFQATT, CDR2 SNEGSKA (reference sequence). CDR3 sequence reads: CSARRLAGTYNEQFF. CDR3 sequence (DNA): TGCAGTGCTAGGAGACTAGCGGGGACTTACAATGAGCAGTTCTTC.

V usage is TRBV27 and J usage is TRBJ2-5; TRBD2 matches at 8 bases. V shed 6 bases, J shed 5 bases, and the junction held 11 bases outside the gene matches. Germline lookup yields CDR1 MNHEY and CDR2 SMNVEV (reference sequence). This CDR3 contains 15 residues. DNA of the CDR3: TGTGCCAGCAGCCAATTCGGGGGGGGCGCGGAGACCCAGTACTTC. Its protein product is CASSQFGGGAETQYF.

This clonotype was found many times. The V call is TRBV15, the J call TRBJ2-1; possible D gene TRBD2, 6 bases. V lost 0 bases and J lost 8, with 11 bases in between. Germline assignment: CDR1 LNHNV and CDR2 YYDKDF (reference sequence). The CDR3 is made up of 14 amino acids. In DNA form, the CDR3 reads TGTGCCACCAGCAGAGATCGGGGGTTCTATGAGCAGTTCTTC. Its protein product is CATSRDRGFYEQFF.

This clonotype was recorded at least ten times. The CDR3, as DNA: TGTGCCAGCAGCCAAGATCGCTGGCAGGGGGCCGGAGATACGCAGTATTTT. Amino acid sequence: CASSQDRWQGAGDTQYF. The chain employs TRBV3-1 and TRBJ2-3, with 8 nucleotides matching TRBD1. CDR1 is LGHDT and CDR2 is YNNKEL in the germline V gene (reference sequence). The ends lost 0 bases at V and 5 bases at J; junction bases unmatched: 10. The CDR3 is 17 residues long.

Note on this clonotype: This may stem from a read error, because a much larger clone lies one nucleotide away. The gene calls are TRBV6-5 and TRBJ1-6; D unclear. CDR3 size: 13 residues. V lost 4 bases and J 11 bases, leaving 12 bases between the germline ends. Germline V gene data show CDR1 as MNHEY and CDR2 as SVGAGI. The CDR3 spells CASSCGEVTPLHF. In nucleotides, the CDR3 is TGTGCCAGCAGTTGTGGGGAGGTTACACCCCTCCACTTT.

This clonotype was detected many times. The CDR3 DNA reads TGCAGTGCTAGGCGGGACAGGGGCCAATCTAACTATGGCTACACCTTC. It translates to CSARRDRGQSNYGYTF. The J gene is TRBJ1-2, the V gene TRBV20-1; 10 positions agree with TRBD1. This CDR3 region has 16 residues. Germline V gene data show CDR1 as DFQATT and CDR2 as SNEGSKA (reference sequence). V shed 3 bases, J shed 0 bases, and the junction held 7 bases outside the gene matches.

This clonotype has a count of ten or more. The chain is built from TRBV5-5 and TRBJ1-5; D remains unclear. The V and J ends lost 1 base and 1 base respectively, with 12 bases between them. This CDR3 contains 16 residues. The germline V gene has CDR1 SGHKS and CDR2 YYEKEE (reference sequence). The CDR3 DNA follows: TGTGCCAGCAGCTTGTATCCCGGCGGGAGCAATCAGCCCCAGCATTTT. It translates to CASSLYPGGSNQPQHF.

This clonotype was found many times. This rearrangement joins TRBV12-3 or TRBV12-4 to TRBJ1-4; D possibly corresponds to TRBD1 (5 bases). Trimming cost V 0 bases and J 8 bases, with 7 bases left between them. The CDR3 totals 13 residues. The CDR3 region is CASSLAEGEKLFF. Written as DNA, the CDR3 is TGTGCCAGCAGTTTAGCGGAGGGGGAAAAACTGTTTTTT.

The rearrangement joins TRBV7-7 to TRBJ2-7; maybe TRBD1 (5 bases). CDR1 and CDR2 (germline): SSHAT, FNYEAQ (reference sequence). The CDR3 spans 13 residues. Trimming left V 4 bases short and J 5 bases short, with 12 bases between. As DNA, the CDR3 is TGTGCCAGCAGCTCTCAGGGTCCCAACGAGCAGTACTTC. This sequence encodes CASSSQGPNEQYF.

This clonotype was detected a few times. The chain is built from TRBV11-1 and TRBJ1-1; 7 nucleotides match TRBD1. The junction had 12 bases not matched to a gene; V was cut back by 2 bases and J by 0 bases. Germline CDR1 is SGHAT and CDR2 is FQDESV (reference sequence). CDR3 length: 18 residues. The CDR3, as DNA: TGTGCCAGCAGCTTATTATTGCGGGGACAGCACATGAACACTGAAGCTTTCTTT. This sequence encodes CASSLLLRGQHMNTEAFF.

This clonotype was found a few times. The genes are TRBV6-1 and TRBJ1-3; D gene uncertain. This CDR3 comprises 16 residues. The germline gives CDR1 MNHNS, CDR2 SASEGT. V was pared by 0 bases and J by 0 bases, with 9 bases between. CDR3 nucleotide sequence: TGTGCCAGCAGTGAAGCGCCGGCAGGCTCTGGAAACACCATATATTTT. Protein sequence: CASSEAPAGSGNTIYF.

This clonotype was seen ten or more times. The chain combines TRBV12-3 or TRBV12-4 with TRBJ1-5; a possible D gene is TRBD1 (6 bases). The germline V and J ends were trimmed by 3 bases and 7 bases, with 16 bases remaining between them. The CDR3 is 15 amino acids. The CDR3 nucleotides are TGTGCCAGCAGTTTGGGTAGGGGGGGAGAGCAGCCCCAGCATTTT. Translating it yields CASSLGRGGEQPQHF.

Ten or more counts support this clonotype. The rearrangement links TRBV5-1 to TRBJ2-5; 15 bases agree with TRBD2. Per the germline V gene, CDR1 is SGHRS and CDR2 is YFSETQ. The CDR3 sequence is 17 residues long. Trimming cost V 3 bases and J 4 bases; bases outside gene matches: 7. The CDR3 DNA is TGCGCCAGCAGCTGGGGGACTAGCGGGGGGTCATCAGAGACCCAGTACTTC. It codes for CASSWGTSGGSSETQYF.

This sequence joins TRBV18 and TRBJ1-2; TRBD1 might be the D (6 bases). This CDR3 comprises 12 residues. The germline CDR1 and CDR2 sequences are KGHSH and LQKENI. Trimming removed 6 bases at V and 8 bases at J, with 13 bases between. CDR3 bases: TGTGCCAGCTCCAGGGCACAGGGAGGCTACACCTTC. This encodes CASSRAQGGYTF.

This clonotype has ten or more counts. In nucleotides, the CDR3 is TGTGCCAGCAGAGGGGGAGGGGAAAAACTGTTTTTT. Translated, it gives CASRGGGEKLFF. The V gene is TRBV6-6, the J gene TRBJ1-4, with a possible D match to TRBD1 (6 bases). The germline V gene encodes CDR1 MNHNY and CDR2 SVGAGI (reference sequence). With 6 bases removed from V and 8 bases from J, the gap between germline ends came to 10 bases. CDR3 length equals 12 residues.

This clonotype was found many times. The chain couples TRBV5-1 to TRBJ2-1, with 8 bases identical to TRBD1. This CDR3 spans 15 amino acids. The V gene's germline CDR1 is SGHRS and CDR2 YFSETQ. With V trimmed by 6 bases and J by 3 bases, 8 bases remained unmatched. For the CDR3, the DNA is TGCGCCAGCACCCACGGGGACAGGCGCTACAATGAGCAGTTCTTC. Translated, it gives CASTHGDRRYNEQFF.

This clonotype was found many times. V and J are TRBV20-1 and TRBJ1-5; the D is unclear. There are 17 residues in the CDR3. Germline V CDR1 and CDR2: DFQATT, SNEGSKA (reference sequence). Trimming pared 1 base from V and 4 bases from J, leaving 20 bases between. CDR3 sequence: CSARAPLNSDANQPQHF. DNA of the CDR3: TGCAGTGCTAGAGCCCCGCTCAACAGCGACGCGAATCAGCCCCAGCATTTT.

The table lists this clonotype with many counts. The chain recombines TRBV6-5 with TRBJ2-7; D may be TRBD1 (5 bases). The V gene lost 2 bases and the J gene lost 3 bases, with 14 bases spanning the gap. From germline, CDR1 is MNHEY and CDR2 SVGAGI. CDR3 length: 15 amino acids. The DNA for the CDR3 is TGTGCCAGCAGTTACATCGGGCAGGGTGGCTACGAGCAGTACTTC. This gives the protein CASSYIGQGGYEQYF.

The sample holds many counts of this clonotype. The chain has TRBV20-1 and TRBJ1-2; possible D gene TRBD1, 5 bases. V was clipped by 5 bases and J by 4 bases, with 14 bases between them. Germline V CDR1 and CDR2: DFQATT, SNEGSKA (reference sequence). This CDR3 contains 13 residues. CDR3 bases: TGCAGTGCTGAGCTCCAGGGTAGCTATGGCTACACCTTC. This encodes CSAELQGSYGYTF.

The CDR3: CASSNRGLDTQYF. The CDR3, as DNA: TGCGCCAGCAGCAACAGGGGGCTGGATACGCAGTATTTT. The V call is TRBV4-1, the J call TRBJ2-3, with TRBD1 matching over 9 bases. Germline V lookup: CDR1 MGHRA, CDR2 YSYEKL. Trimming at V came to 5 bases and at J to 6 bases, leaving 3 bases not matched to a gene. The CDR3 runs 13 residues.

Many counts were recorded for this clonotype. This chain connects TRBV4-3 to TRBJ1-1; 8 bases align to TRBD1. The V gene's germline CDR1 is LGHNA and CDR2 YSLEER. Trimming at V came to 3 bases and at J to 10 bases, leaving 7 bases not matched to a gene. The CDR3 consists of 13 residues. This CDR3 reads CASSQDRAGGAFF. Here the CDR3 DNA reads TGCGCCAGCAGCCAGGACAGGGCAGGGGGAGCTTTCTTT.

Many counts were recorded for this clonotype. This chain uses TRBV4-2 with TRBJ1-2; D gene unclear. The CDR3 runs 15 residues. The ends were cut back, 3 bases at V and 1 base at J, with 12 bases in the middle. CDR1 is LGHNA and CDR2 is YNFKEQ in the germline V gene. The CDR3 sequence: CASSHPIALNYGYTF. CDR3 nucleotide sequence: TGTGCCAGCAGCCACCCCATCGCTCTTAACTATGGCTACACCTTC.

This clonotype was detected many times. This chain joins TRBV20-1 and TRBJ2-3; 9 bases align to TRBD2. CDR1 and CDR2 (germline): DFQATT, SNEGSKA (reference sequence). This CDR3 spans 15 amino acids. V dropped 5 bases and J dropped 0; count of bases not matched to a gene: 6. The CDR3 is CSAHVAGASTDTQYF. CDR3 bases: TGCAGTGCTCATGTAGCGGGGGCCAGCACAGATACGCAGTATTTT.

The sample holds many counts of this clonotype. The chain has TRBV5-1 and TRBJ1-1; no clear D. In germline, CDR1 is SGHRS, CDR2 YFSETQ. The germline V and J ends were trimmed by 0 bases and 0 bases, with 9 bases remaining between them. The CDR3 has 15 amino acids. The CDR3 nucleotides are TGCGCCAGCAGCTTGGCCGACACCTTGAACACTGAAGCTTTCTTT. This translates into CASSLADTLNTEAFF.

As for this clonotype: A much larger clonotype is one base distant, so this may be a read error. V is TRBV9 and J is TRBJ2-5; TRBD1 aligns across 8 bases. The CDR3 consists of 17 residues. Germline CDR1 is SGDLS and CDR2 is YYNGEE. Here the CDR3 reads CASSVGQGSPYQGTQYF. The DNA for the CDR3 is TGTGCCAGCAGCGTAGGACAGGGGTCCCCCTACCAAGGGACCCAGTACTTC.